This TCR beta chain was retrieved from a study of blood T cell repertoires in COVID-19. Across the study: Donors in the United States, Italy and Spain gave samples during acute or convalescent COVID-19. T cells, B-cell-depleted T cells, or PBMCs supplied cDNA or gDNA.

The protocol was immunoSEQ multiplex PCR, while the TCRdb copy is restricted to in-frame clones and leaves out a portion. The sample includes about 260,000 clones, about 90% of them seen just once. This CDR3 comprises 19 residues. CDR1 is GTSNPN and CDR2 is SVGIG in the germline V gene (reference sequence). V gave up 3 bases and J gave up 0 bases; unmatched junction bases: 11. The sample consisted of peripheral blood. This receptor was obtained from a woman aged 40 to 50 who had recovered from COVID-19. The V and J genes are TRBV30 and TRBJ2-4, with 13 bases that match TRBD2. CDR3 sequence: CAWRAFPGTSGVAKNIQYF. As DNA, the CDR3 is TGTGCCTGGAGGGCCTTTCCCGGGACTAGCGGGGTAGCCAAAAACATTCAGTACTTC.